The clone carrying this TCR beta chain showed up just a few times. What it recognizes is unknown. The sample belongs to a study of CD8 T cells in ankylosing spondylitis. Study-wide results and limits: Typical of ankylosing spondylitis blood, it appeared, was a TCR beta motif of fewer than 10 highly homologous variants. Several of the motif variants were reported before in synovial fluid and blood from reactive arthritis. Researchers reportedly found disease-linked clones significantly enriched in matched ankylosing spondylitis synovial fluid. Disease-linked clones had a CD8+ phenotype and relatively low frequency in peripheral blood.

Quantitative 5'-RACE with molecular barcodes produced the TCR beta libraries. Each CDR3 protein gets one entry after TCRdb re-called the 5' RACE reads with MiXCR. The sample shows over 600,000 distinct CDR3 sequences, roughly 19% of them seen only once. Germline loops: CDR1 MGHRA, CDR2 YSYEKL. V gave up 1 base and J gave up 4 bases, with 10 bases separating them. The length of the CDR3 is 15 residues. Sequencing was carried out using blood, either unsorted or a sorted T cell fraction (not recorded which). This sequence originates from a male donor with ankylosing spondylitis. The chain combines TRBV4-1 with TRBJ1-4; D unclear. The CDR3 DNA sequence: TGCGCCAGCAGCCAAGTTGGGAGCGGTAATGAAAAACTGTTTTTT. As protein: CASSQVGSGNEKLFF.